These 22 T cell receptor beta chains came from one sample sequenced in a study of shared clonotypes between healthy human individuals. Measured with immunoSEQ multiplex PCR; TCRdb has only the in-frame clones, and not every one. The profile shows about 2.3 million clones, roughly 90% of them singletons. Sequencing was performed on naive CD4+ T cells from PBMCs. Subset here: CD45RA+ positively selected. The receptors originated from a man younger than 35 in good health. Some clones in this sample may be carry-over from other donors' samples.

V and J are TRBV6-5 and TRBJ2-2; 12 positions agree with TRBD2. The germline CDR1 and CDR2 sequences are MNHEY and SVGAGI. Germline trimming cut 6 bases from V and 6 bases from J; bases unmatched to any gene: 5. The CDR3 length is 15 residues. The CDR3: CASSLAGGIAGELFF. The CDR3 nucleotides read TGTGCCAGCAGCCTAGCGGGAGGGATTGCCGGGGAGCTGTTTTTT.

On this clone: Other DNA sequences within the sample encode an identical CDR3. The chain joins TRBV4-2 to TRBJ2-5; the D is unclear. V lost 0 bases and J 5 bases, leaving 7 bases between the germline ends. Looked up from germline, CDR1 is LGHNA and CDR2 is YNFKEQ. The CDR3 is made up of 13 amino acids. The CDR3 here is CASSQDRRETQYF. The CDR3 bases are TGTGCCAGCAGCCAAGATCGGCGCGAGACCCAGTACTTC.

This chain joins TRBV27 and TRBJ2-7; 12 bases align to TRBD1. The CDR3 consists of 15 residues. Germline-derived CDR1 and CDR2 are MNHEY and SMNVEV (reference sequence). With V trimmed by 6 bases and J by 9 bases, 12 bases remained unmatched. The CDR3 here is CASRGSGTGGIGQYF. DNA of the CDR3: TGTGCCAGCAGGGGCTCCGGGACAGGGGGCATCGGGCAGTACTTC.

The V call is TRBV19, the J call TRBJ2-7; TRBD1 might be the D (6 bases). Germline V lookup: CDR1 LNHDA, CDR2 SQIVND (reference sequence). This CDR3 contains 13 residues. The ends were cut back, 5 bases at V and 2 bases at J, with 10 bases in the middle. The CDR3 protein is CASSATGPYEQYF. The CDR3 DNA follows: TGTGCCAGTAGTGCGACAGGACCCTACGAGCAGTACTTC.

About this clone itself: Additional DNA sequences in this sample encode the identical CDR3. The CDR3 nucleotides read TGTGCCAGCAGCCTCATCCCCGGGGAGCTGTTTTTT. The encoded protein is CASSLIPGELFF. The J gene is TRBJ2-2, the V gene TRBV11-3; no definite D call. The germline V gene has CDR1 SGHNT and CDR2 YENEEA. V was trimmed by 5 bases and J by 6 bases, leaving 7 bases between them. The CDR3 is 12 amino acids.

The chain is built from TRBV10-1 and TRBJ2-3, with 11 bases identical to TRBD2. Germline V CDR1 and CDR2: WNHNN, SYGVQD (reference sequence). The V segment lost 4 bases and the J segment 4 bases; nucleotides outside the gene matches: 4. This CDR3 has 15 residues. CDR3 protein: CASSGTSGSADTQYF. The DNA for the CDR3 is TGCGCCAGCAGTGGAACTAGCGGGAGCGCAGATACGCAGTATTTT.

The chain joins TRBV27 to TRBJ2-5, with D hard to call. Per the germline V gene, CDR1 is MNHEY and CDR2 is SMNVEV (reference sequence). This CDR3 has 14 residues. V was pared by 5 bases and J by 6 bases, with 16 bases between. DNA for the CDR3: TGTGCCAGCAGTGTGCTCGGCGCCCCCCAGACCCAGTACTTC. Protein: CASSVLGAPQTQYF.

The chain carries TRBV5-4 and TRBJ2-6; TRBD1 matches 7 bases. The CDR3 runs 15 residues. V gave up 4 bases and J gave up 3 bases; unmatched junction bases: 4. Germline V gene lookup returns CDR1 SGHNT and CDR2 YYREEE (reference sequence). CDR3 in DNA: TGTGCCAGCAGCGATACAGGGGTTGGGGCCAACGTCCTGACTTTC. Its translation: CASSDTGVGANVLTF.

The genes are TRBV18 and TRBJ1-2; D possibly corresponds to TRBD1 (5 bases). The germline V gene has CDR1 KGHSH and CDR2 LQKENI. CDR3 length: 16 amino acids. Deletions cut 4 bases from V and 3 bases from J, with 18 bases between. The CDR3 here is CASSLTRGAGDYGYTF. CDR3 DNA: TGTGCCAGCTCACTGACACGCGGGGCGGGGGACTATGGCTACACCTTC.

This rearrangement joins TRBV11-2 to TRBJ1-1; D perhaps matches TRBD1 (5 bases). With 3 bases removed from V and 3 bases from J, the gap between germline ends came to 17 bases. Germline CDR1 reads SGHAT; CDR2 reads FQNNGV. The CDR3 is 16 amino acids. The chain's CDR3 is CASSLGTFWEDTEAFF. The CDR3 coding sequence is TGTGCCAGCAGCTTGGGGACCTTCTGGGAGGACACTGAAGCTTTCTTT.

This clone was detected a few times. This sequence may be a read error, since a much larger clone differs from it by one base. This same CDR3 is encoded by further DNA sequences in the sample. J is TRBJ1-5 and V is TRBV28; D remains ambiguous. CDR1 is MDHEN and CDR2 is SYDVKM in the germline V gene. The ends were cut back, 3 bases at V and 6 bases at J, with 3 bases in the middle. The CDR3 consists of 11 residues. CDR3: CASSLGQPQHF. In DNA, the CDR3 is TGTGCCAGCAGTTTGGGTCAGCCCCAGCATTTT.

In its sample, this clone was seen once. The chain has TRBV6-6 and TRBJ2-3; no reliable D call. V dropped 0 bases and J dropped 4 bases, with 11 bases sitting between them. In germline, CDR1 is MNHNY, CDR2 SVGAGI (reference sequence). This CDR3 has 15 residues. The CDR3 region is CASSYSTREADTQYF. The CDR3 nucleotides read TGTGCCAGCAGTTACTCAACCCGAGAGGCAGATACGCAGTATTTT.

This clone was detected once. This sequence joins TRBV19 and TRBJ1-5; D is unclear. With 3 bases removed from V and 3 bases from J, the gap between germline ends came to 12 bases. From germline, CDR1 is LNHDA and CDR2 SQIVND (reference sequence). The CDR3 is 15 residues long. DNA of the CDR3: TGTGCCAGTAGTATGTATAACAGCCCCAATCAGCCCCAGCATTTT. It translates to CASSMYNSPNQPQHF.

Comment on this clone: Additional DNA sequences in this sample encode the identical CDR3. The CDR3 DNA reads as TGTGCCAGCAGCTTATTTGAGTACGAAAAACTGTTTTTT. Translation: CASSLFEYEKLFF. The rearrangement uses TRBV7-9 and TRBJ1-4; D not resolved. Trimming pared 2 bases from V and 8 bases from J, leaving 9 bases between. Germline V gene sequence: CDR1 SEHNR, CDR2 FQNEAQ (reference sequence). The CDR3 spans 13 residues.

This clone appeared a few times. The chain joins TRBV19 to TRBJ1-1; no firm D call. This CDR3 spans 14 amino acids. The germline V and J ends were trimmed by 7 bases and 3 bases, with 15 bases remaining between them. CDR1 is LNHDA and CDR2 is SQIVND in the germline V gene (reference sequence). This CDR3 reads CASTRVGRDTEAFF. The CDR3 DNA sequence: TGTGCCAGTACAAGGGTGGGTAGGGACACTGAAGCTTTCTTT.

Regarding this clone: The same CDR3 is also encoded by other DNA sequences in this sample. The genes are TRBV5-1 and TRBJ2-5; D unclear. Trimming cost V 0 bases and J 2 bases, with 11 bases left between them. The CDR3 consists of 15 residues. CDR1 is SGHRS and CDR2 is YFSETQ in the germline V gene. The CDR3 DNA reads TGCGCCAGCAGCTTGGGGCCAGTGCAACAAGAGACCCAGTACTTC. This encodes CASSLGPVQQETQYF.

The chain recombines TRBV5-5 with TRBJ1-5; possibly TRBD1 for D (5 bases). Trimming shortened V by 1 base and J by 1 base, and 6 bases separated the two germline ends. CDR1 and CDR2 from the germline V gene are SGHKS and YYEKEE (reference sequence). CDR3 size: 14 residues. CDR3 DNA: TGTGCCAGCAGCTTGTGGGGGAGCAATCAGCCCCAGCATTTT. This encodes CASSLWGSNQPQHF.

This clone was seen a single time. The chain has TRBV5-1 and TRBJ1-5; D unclear. Germline V gives CDR1 SGHRS, CDR2 YFSETQ. This CDR3 is 14 amino acids long. V lost 4 bases and J 2 bases, leaving 10 bases between the germline ends. CDR3 region: CASSEGSGNQPQHF. The CDR3 region has the DNA TGCGCCAGCAGCGAGGGCTCGGGCAATCAGCCCCAGCATTTT.

The chain employs TRBV25-1 and TRBJ2-3; 11 nucleotides match TRBD2. CDR3 size: 17 residues. Germline assignment: CDR1 MGHDK and CDR2 SYGVNS. V gave up 2 bases and J gave up 6 bases; unmatched junction bases: 10. CDR3: CASSEGLSSGRRDTQYF. CDR3 in DNA: TGTGCCAGCAGTGAAGGGCTCTCTAGCGGGAGGAGGGATACGCAGTATTTT.

The rearrangement joins TRBV6-1 to TRBJ2-1; 7 bases align to TRBD2. The CDR3 has 13 amino acids. Trimming took 3 bases from V and 5 from J; bases not matched to a gene: 1. Germline CDR1 reads MNHNS; CDR2 reads SASEGT. The CDR3 coding sequence is TGTGCCAGCAGTGACGGGGGGAACAATGAGCAGTTCTTC. As protein: CASSDGGNNEQFF.

J is TRBJ2-7 and V is TRBV29-1; 12 bases agree with TRBD2. The germline CDR1 and CDR2 sequences are SQVTM and ANQGSEA. V lost 7 bases, J lost 4 bases, and 8 bases stayed unmatched. The CDR3 is 14 residues long. The CDR3 loop reads CSAKKLAGGYEQYF. CDR3 coding DNA: TGCAGCGCGAAAAAACTAGCGGGGGGATACGAGCAGTACTTC.

On this clone itself: Other nucleotide sequences from this sample produce the same CDR3. The CDR3 here is CASSLWGSNQPQHF. The CDR3 DNA follows: TGTGCCAGCAGTTTGTGGGGGAGCAATCAGCCCCAGCATTTT. This chain joins TRBV27 and TRBJ1-5; a possible D gene is TRBD1 (5 bases). Germline assignment: CDR1 MNHEY and CDR2 SMNVEV (reference sequence). The V and J ends lost 3 bases and 1 base respectively, with 7 bases between them. The CDR3 consists of 14 residues.